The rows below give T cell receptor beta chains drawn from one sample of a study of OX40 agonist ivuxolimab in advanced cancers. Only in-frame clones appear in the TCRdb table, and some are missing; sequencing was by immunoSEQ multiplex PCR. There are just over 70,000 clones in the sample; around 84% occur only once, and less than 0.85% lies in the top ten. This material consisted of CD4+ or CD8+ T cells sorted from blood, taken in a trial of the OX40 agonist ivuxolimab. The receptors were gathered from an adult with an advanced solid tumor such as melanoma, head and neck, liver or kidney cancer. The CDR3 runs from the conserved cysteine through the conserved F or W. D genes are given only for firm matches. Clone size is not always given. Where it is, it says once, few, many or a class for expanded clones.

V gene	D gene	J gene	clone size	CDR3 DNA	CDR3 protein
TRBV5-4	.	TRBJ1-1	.	TGTGCCAGCAGCTTGGTTGGATACCCTGAAGCTTTCTTT	CASSLVGYPEAFF
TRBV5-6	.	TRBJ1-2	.	TGTGCCAGCAGCTTGGTTGGGGAGAGGGACCCAAGGTATGGCTACACCTTC	CASSLVGERDPRYGYTF
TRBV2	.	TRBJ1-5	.	TGTGCCAGCAGTGAGAGGGGGGCCCATAGCAATCAGCCCCAGCATTTT	CASSERGAHSNQPQHF
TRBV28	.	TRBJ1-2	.	TGTGCCAGCAGTCCCCCGGGACGGAACTATGGCTACACCTTC	CASSPPGRNYGYTF
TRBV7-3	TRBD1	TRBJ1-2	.	TGTGCCAGCAGCCCACAGGGGAATGGCTATGGCTACACCTTC	CASSPQGNGYGYTF
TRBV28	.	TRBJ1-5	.	TGTGCCAGCAGCCTTCCGGCCGGTCACGGGCAGCCCCAGCATTTT	CASSLPAGHGQPQHF
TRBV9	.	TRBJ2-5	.	TGTGCCAGCAGCTATACGGCGAACCAAGAGACCCAGTACTTC	CASSYTANQETQYF
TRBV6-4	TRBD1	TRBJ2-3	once	TGTGCCAGCAGTGACTCGAAACAGGGGGCTACGCAGTATTTT	CASSDSKQGATQYF
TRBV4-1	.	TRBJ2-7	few	TGCGCCAGCAGCCAAGACTTGAGCCAGTACGAGCAGTACTTC	CASSQDLSQYEQYF
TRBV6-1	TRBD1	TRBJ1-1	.	TGTGCCAGCACCACCACAGGGGGCACTGAAGCTTTCTTT	CASTTTGGTEAFF
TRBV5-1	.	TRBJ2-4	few	TGCGCCAGCAGCCTTTCAGCGGGTGATGACAAAAACATTCAGTACTTC	CASSLSAGDDKNIQYF
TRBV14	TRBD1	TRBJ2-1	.	TGTGCCAGCAGCTTCGGACAGGGGGGGTTAGATGAGCAGTTCTTC	CASSFGQGGLDEQFF
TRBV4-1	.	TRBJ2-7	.	TGCGCCAGCAGCCAAGGATTGGGGGAGGTATCCTACGAGCAGTACTTC	CASSQGLGEVSYEQYF
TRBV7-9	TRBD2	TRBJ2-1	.	TGTGCCAGCAGCCAGACTAGCGGGGGTCCCAACTACAATGAGCAGTTCTTC	CASSQTSGGPNYNEQFF
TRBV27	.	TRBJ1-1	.	TGTGCCAGCAGTTACGAACGAACGCACACTGAAGCTTTCTTT	CASSYERTHTEAFF
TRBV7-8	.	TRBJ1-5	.	TGTGCCAGCAGTGGACAGTATAGCAATCAGCCCCAGCATTTT	CASSGQYSNQPQHF
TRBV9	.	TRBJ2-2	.	TGTGCCAGCAGCGTAGACAGCAACACCGGGGAGCTGTTTTTT	CASSVDSNTGELFF
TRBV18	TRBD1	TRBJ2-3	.	TGTGCCAGCTCACCTCGACAGGGCGGGTCAGATACGCAGTATTTT	CASSPRQGGSDTQYF
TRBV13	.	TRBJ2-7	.	TGTGCCAGCAGCTTCTCAAATTACGAGCAGTACTTC	CASSFSNYEQYF
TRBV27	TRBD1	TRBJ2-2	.	TGTGCCAGCAGCCTGAGGACAGGGGTGAACACCGGGGAGCTGTTTTTT	CASSLRTGVNTGELFF
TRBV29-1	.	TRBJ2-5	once	TGCAGCGTTGAACCAGAAGAGACCCAGTACTTC	CSVEPEETQYF
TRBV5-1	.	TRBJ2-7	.	TGCGCCAGCAGTGGCCCGGGACCCAAAAACGAGCAGTACTTC	CASSGPGPKNEQYF
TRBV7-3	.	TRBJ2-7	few	TGTGCCAGCAGCTTAGCGGCTGTGGGAGAGCAGTACTTC	CASSLAAVGEQYF